The 16 T cell receptor beta chains below all came from one sample that was sequenced in a study of regulatory T cells in long-lasting Graves disease. With iRepertoire HTBI primers and Arm-PCR of CDR3 regions, TCR beta libraries were built. MiXCR, run by TCRdb on the multiplex PCR reads, gives a single entry per CDR3 protein. Here the sample spans fewer than 400,000 distinct CDR3 sequences, roughly 21% being singletons. Time point reported: persistent/refractory GD, antithyroid drugs over 5 years with positive TRAb. The TCR library was made from RNA that had been extracted from PBMCs in TRIzol. The material was peripheral blood mononuclear cells (PBMCs), obtained when the disease was refractory, from a patient treated with antithyroid drugs. The receptors derive from a female donor with Graves disease.

Ten or more counts support this clonotype. This chain uses TRBV16 with TRBJ2-5; no firm D call. V gave up 6 bases and J gave up 0 bases, with 8 bases separating them. The CDR3 contains 13 residues. Germline V gene sequence: CDR1 KGHSY, CDR2 FQNENV. The CDR3 reads CASRRTDQETQYF. The CDR3 coding sequence is TGTGCCAGCAGACGGACGGACCAAGAGACCCAGTACTTC.

This clonotype was picked up many times. CDR3 nucleotide sequence: TGTGCCAGCAGTTCTGACGGCCATAGCAATCAGCCCCAGCATTTT. This gives the protein CASSSDGHSNQPQHF. The chain links TRBV2 to TRBJ1-5; no clear D. Looked up from germline, CDR1 is SNHLY and CDR2 is FYNNEI. The CDR3 covers 15 residues. V shed 5 bases and J shed 0 bases, with 11 bases lying between them.

The chain carries TRBV7-2 and TRBJ2-5; TRBD2 aligns across 10 bases. The better agreement between TRBJ2-1 and the DNA end casts doubt on the J call. The germline V gene encodes CDR1 SGHTA and CDR2 FQGNSA. This CDR3 spans 16 amino acids. As DNA, the CDR3 is TGTGCCAGCAGCTCCAGCAGCGGGGGGGCTTACAATGAGCAGTTCTTC. Translated: CASSSSSGGAYNEQFF.

This clonotype was seen repeatedly, ten times or more. This chain uses TRBV7-2 with TRBJ1-2; a weak D match, TRBD1 (5 bases). The V gene lost 6 bases and the J gene lost 2 bases, with 16 bases spanning the gap. CDR3 length: 15 residues. Looked up from germline, CDR1 is SGHTA and CDR2 is FQGNSA. CDR3 protein: CASSYTGGMNYGYTF. The DNA for the CDR3 is TGTGCCAGCAGTTATACAGGAGGAATGAACTATGGCTACACCTTC.

The chain employs TRBV5-1 and TRBJ2-1; maybe TRBD1 (8 bases). The CDR3 consists of 16 residues. The V end lost 3 bases, the J end lost 3 bases, and 16 bases lay between the germline ends. Germline values: CDR1 SGHRS, CDR2 YFSETQ. The CDR3 DNA sequence: TGCGCCAGCAGCTCGCTACAGGGGGGGGACTACAATGAGCAGTTCTTC. As protein: CASSSLQGGDYNEQFF.

V and J are TRBV6-9 and TRBJ2-7; 7 bases align to TRBD1. Germline V gives CDR1 MNHGY, CDR2 SVAAGI. The CDR3 loop spans 12 amino acids. V dropped 3 bases and J dropped 7; count of bases not matched to a gene: 3. The CDR3 DNA follows: TGTGCCAGCAGTTACGGGACAGAAGAGCAGTACTTC. Amino acid sequence: CASSYGTEEQYF.

This clonotype was found many times. The chain has TRBV6-1 and TRBJ2-5; 7 nucleotides match TRBD1. The CDR3 extends over 14 amino acids. V was pared by 6 bases and J by 4 bases, with 8 bases of the junction left unmatched. The germline V gene encodes CDR1 MNHNS and CDR2 SASEGT. For the CDR3, the DNA is TGTGCCAGCAGAGACAGGGTGAAGAGAGAGACCCAGTACTTC. It codes for CASRDRVKRETQYF.

The chain has TRBV6-2 or TRBV6-3 and TRBJ1-5, with D unclear. Germline CDR1 and CDR2: MNHEY and SVGEGT. The CDR3 spans 15 residues. The V end was cut by 2 bases, the J end by 0 bases, with 8 bases between. The CDR3 is CASSYEQNSNQPQHF. The CDR3 nucleotides read TGTGCCAGCAGTTACGAACAGAATAGCAATCAGCCCCAGCATTTT.

The CDR3 DNA follows: TGTGCCAGCTGGAAACTAGCGTCGAACACCGGGGAGCTGTTTTTT. This gives the protein CASWKLASNTGELFF. This chain connects TRBV2 to TRBJ2-2; 7 bases are shared with TRBD2. Germline V gene data show CDR1 as SNHLY and CDR2 as FYNNEI. This CDR3 has 15 amino acids. J gave up 0 bases and V 8 bases, and 6 bases lay outside the gene matches.

This chain connects TRBV7-2 to TRBJ2-7; TRBD2 agrees at 7 bases. The CDR3 totals 17 residues. J gave up 2 bases and V 1 base, and 11 bases lay outside the gene matches. Germline V CDR1 and CDR2: SGHTA, FQGNSA. CDR3 nucleotides: TGTGCCAGCAGCTTAGGGGGTTCTAGCGGCCGACCCTACGAGCAGTACTTC. Translated, it gives CASSLGGSSGRPYEQYF.

Only a few counts were recorded for this clonotype. V is TRBV24-1 and J is TRBJ1-1; possible D gene TRBD1, 5 bases. Looked up from germline, CDR1 is KGHDR and CDR2 is SFDVKD. The CDR3 runs to 15 residues. Trimming took 4 bases from V and 5 from J, leaving 16 bases between them. Written as DNA, the CDR3 is TGTGCCACCAGTGAGTCGGGGGGTTTAGGAACTGAAGCTTTCTTT. Protein: CATSESGGLGTEAFF.

This clonotype was seen ten or more times. The V gene is TRBV12-3 or TRBV12-4, the J gene TRBJ1-5; D unresolved. V lost 6 bases and J lost 2, with 14 bases in between. CDR3 length: 15 residues. CDR3 bases: TGTGCCAGCAGCCCCGGAGGGCTCGGCAATCAGCCCCAGCATTTT. Translating gives CASSPGGLGNQPQHF.

The chain combines TRBV28 with TRBJ2-5, with TRBD2 matching 8 bases. V shed 5 bases and J 4 bases; nucleotides not matched to a gene: 9. The CDR3 runs to 15 residues. Germline V gene sequence: CDR1 MDHEN, CDR2 SYDVKM. CDR3 coding DNA: TGTGCCAGCAGTGTCCTACCGGGACTAGGAGAGACCCAGTACTTC. It yields the protein CASSVLPGLGETQYF.

This clonotype was counted a single time. The chain joins TRBV5-1 to TRBJ2-2; 8 nucleotides match TRBD2. In germline, CDR1 is SGHRS, CDR2 YFSETQ. The CDR3 contains 14 residues. The J segment lost 7 bases and the V segment lost 8 bases, leaving 10 bases of the junction unmatched. CDR3 region: CASNGLAAGGELFF. As DNA, the CDR3 is TGCGCCAGTAATGGACTAGCCGCTGGCGGGGAGCTGTTTTTT.

The rearrangement uses TRBV6-4 and TRBJ1-2, with 11 bases fitting TRBD1. The V and J ends lost 6 bases and 7 bases, in that order; junction bases with no gene match: 7. This CDR3 has 14 amino acids. Germline CDR1 MRHNA, CDR2 SNTAGT. The CDR3 coding sequence is TGTGCCAGCAGACTCGGACAGGGGGCGTCTGGCTACACCTTC. Translating it yields CASRLGQGASGYTF.

J is TRBJ2-7 and V is TRBV5-5; D unclear. Germline V gene data show CDR1 as SGHKS and CDR2 as YYEKEE (reference sequence). There are 13 residues in the CDR3. V lost 5 bases and J lost 0, with 9 bases in between. The CDR3 region is CASSTGPSYEQYF. The CDR3 nucleotides are TGTGCCAGCAGTACCGGGCCCTCCTACGAGCAGTACTTC.